This TCR beta chain derives from a study of human T cells and chemical hapten exposure. The study, taken as a whole, reports: TCRs at a frequency above 1 in 1000 stayed unchanged with DPC sensitization.

As regards this clonotype: Its specificity is unknown.

The CDR3 loop spans 15 amino acids. CDR1 SGHTA and CDR2 FQGTGA come from the germline V gene. V dropped 4 bases and J dropped 0 bases, with 10 bases sitting between them. Individual cDNA molecules (in the library) carried attached unique molecular identifiers. From the RACE reads, TCRdb called clonotypes with MiXCR, one entry per CDR3 protein. The table has approximately 370,000 distinct CDR3 sequences, 5.5% seen once. Time point indicated: pre-sensitization, week 0. The treatment: therapeutic diphenylcyclopropenone sensitization with weekly scalp DPC. Blood was collected ahead of every patch test applied.

The chain combines TRBV7-3 with TRBJ1-3; unclear D gene. This TCR came from a woman between 18 and 29 years old with alopecia areata. Some clones in this sample may be carry-over from other donors' samples. The sequencing used whole blood, collected in connection with sensitization to the hapten diphenylcyclopropenone (DPC). The CDR3 is CASSSDGSSGNTIYF. The CDR3 DNA reads as TGTGCCAGCAGCTCCGACGGGAGCTCTGGAAACACCATATATTTT.